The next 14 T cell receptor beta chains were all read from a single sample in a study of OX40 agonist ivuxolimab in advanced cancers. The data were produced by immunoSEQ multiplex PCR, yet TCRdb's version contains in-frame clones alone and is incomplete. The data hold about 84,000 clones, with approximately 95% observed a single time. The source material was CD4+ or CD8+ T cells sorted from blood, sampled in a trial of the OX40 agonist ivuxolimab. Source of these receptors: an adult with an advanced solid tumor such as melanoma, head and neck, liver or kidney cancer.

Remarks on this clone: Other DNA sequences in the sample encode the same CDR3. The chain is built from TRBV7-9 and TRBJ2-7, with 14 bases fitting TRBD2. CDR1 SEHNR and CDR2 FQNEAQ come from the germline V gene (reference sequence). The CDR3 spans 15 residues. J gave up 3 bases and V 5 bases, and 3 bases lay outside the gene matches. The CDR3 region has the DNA TGTGCCAGCAGCCTAGGGACTAGCGGGAGCTACGAGCAGTACTTC. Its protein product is CASSLGTSGSYEQYF.

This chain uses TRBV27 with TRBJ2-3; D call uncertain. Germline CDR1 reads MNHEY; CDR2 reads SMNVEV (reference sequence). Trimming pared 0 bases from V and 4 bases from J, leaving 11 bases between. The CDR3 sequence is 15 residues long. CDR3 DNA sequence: TGTGCCAGCAGTTTATCGTGGTCCGGTGCAGATACGCAGTATTTT. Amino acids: CASSLSWSGADTQYF.

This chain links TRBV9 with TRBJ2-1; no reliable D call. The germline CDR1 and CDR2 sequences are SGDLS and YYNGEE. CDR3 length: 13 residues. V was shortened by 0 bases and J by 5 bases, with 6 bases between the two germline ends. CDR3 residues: CASSVETNNEQFF. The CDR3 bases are TGTGCCAGCAGCGTAGAAACTAACAATGAGCAGTTCTTC.

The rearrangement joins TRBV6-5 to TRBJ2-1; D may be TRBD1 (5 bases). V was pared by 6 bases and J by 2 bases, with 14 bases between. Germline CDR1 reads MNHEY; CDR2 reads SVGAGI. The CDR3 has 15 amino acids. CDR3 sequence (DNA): TGTGCCAGCAGCAAGGGGAAGACCGCCTACAATGAGCAGTTCTTC. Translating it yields CASSKGKTAYNEQFF.

CDR3 in amino acids: CASSSLTGANTEAFF. The CDR3 region has the DNA TGTGCCAGCAGTTCCTTGACAGGGGCGAACACTGAAGCTTTCTTT. The chain joins TRBV28 to TRBJ1-1; 8 bases match TRBD1. Germline-derived CDR1 and CDR2 are MDHEN and SYDVKM. The V and J ends lost 4 bases and 1 base, in that order; junction bases with no gene match: 5. CDR3 size: 15 residues.

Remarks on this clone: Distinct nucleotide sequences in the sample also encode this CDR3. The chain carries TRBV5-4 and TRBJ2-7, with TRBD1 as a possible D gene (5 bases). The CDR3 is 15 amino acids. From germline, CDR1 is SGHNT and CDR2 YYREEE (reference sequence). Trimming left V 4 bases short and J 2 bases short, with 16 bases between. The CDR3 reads CASSIEGAATYEQYF. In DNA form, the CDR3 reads TGTGCCAGCAGCATAGAAGGGGCGGCTACCTACGAGCAGTACTTC.

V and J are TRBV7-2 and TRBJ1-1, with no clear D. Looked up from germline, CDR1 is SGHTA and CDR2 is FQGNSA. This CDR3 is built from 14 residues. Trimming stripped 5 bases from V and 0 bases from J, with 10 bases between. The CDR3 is CASSLWTVNTEAFF. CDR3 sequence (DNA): TGTGCCAGCAGCCTCTGGACGGTGAACACTGAAGCTTTCTTT.

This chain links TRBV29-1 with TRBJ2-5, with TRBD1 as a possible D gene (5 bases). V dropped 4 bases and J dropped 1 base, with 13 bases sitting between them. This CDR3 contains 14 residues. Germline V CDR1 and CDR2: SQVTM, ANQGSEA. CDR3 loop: CSVGQPGFQETQYF. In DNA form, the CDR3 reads TGCAGCGTTGGACAGCCAGGCTTCCAAGAGACCCAGTACTTC.

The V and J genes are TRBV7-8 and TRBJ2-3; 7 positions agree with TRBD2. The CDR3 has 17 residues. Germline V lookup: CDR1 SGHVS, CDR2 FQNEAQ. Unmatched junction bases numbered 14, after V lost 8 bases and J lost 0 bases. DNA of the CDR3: TGTGCCAGCCTCGGGTGGGACTATGATACTAGCACAGATACGCAGTATTTT. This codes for CASLGWDYDTSTDTQYF.

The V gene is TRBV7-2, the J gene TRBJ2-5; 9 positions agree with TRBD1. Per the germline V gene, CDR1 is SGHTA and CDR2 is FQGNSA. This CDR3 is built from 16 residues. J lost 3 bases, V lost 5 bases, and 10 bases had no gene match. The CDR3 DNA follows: TGTGCCAGCAGCATATCCCCGGACAGGGGAGAAGAGACCCAGTACTTC. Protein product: CASSISPDRGEETQYF. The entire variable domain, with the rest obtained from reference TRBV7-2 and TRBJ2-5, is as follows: GAGVSQSPSNKVTEKGKDVELRCDPISGHTALYWYRQSLGQGLEFLIYFQGNSAPDKSGLPSDRFSAERTGGSVSTLTIQRTQQEDSAVYLCASSISPDRGEETQYFGPGTRLLVL.

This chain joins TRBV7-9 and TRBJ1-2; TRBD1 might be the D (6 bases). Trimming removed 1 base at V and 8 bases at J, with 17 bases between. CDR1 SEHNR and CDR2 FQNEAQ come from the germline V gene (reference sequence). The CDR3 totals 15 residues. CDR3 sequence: CASSLGDGRGVGYTF. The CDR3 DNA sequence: TGTGCCAGCAGCTTAGGTGATGGCAGGGGAGTCGGCTACACCTTC. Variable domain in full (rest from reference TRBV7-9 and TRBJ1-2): DTGVSQNPRHKITKRGQNVTFRCDPISEHNRLYWYRQTLGQGPEFLTYFQNEAQLEKSRLLSDRFSAERPKGSFSTLEIQRTEQGDSAMYLCASSLGDGRGVGYTFGSGTRLTVV.

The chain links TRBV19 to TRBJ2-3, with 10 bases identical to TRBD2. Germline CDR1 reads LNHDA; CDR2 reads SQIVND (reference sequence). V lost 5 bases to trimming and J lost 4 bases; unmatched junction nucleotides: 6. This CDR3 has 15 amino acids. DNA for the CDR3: TGTGCCAGTAGTTTAACTAGCGGGAACGCAGATACGCAGTATTTT. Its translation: CASSLTSGNADTQYF.

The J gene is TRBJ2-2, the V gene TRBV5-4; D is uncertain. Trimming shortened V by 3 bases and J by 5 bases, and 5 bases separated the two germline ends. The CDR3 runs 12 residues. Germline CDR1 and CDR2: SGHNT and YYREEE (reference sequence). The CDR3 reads CASSSSTGELFF. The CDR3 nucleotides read TGTGCCAGCAGCTCGTCAACCGGGGAGCTGTTTTTT. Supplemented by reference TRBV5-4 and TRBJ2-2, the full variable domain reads ETGVTQSPTHLIKTRGQQVTLRCSSQSGHNTVSWYQQALGQGPQFIFQYYREEENGRGNFPPRFSGLQFPNYSSELNVNALELDDSALYLCASSSSTGELFFGEGSRLTVL.

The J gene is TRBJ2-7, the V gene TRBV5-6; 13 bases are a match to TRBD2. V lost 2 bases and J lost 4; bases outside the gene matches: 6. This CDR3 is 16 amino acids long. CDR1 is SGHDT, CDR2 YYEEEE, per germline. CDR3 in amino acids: CASSLGTSGRAYEQYF. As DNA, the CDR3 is TGTGCCAGCAGCTTAGGAACTAGCGGGAGGGCTTACGAGCAGTACTTC.